This T cell receptor beta chain was retrieved from a study of shared clonotypes between healthy human individuals. Broader study findings: Despite large depth, rarefaction showed incomplete sorted-subset sequencing.

Each donor was a Caucasian adult residing in Nashville, Tennessee. Deletions cut 2 bases from V and 5 bases from J, with 3 bases between. This CDR3 contains 10 residues. The germline V gene encodes CDR1 GTSNPN and CDR2 SVGIG (reference sequence). Turning to this clone: Its antigen is still unknown.

In the original workflow: ImmunoSEQ only sent back junction sequences with no quality scores, so filtering was done differently. Sequencing used immunoSEQ multiplex PCR; TCRdb keeps in-frame clones, though not all of them. For V, J and clone size, that table is used; D and trimming come from the DNA. The sample lists hundreds of thousands of clones; approximately 73% were seen once. J is TRBJ2-5 and V is TRBV30, with no clear D. The sample was memory CD4+ T cells sorted from blood. Subset defined: CD45RA-negative fraction. The receptor was isolated from a woman aged 25 to 45 in good health. CDR3 DNA: TGTGCCTGGAGTTCCGAGACCCAGTACTTC. The encoded protein is CAWSSETQYF.